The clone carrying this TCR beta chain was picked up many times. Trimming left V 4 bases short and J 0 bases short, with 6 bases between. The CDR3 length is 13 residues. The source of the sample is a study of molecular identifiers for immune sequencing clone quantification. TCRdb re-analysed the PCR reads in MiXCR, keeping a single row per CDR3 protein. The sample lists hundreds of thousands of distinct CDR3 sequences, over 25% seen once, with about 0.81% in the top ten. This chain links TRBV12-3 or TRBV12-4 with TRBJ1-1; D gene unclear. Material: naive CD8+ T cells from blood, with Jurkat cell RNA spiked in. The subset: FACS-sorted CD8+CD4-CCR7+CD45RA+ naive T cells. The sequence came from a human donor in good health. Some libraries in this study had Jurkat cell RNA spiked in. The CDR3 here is CASSSYMNTEAFF. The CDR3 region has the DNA TGTGCCAGCAGTTCGTATATGAACACTGAAGCTTTCTTT.